Listed below are T cell receptor beta chains from one sample, sequenced in a study of shared clonotypes between healthy human individuals. The repertoire was sequenced with immunoSEQ multiplex PCR; TCRdb's copy has only in-frame clones and lacks some. This sample carries about 490,000 clones, 76% of them seen once, and the ten largest clones take approximately 12%. Material: PBMCs. Receptors were obtained from a woman in her forties in good health. Some clones in this sample may be carry-over from other donors' samples. The CDR3 runs from the conserved cysteine through the conserved F or W. Fields, in order: J gene, V gene, clone size, D gene, CDR3 DNA, CDR3 protein. D genes are given only for firm matches. The size of a clone is reported for some rows only, either as once, few or many, or as a class for expanded clones.

TRBJ1-3,TRBV5-6,NA,NA,TGTGCCAGCAGCCCCAGGACAGCCGGAAACACCATATATTTT,CASSPRTAGNTIYF
TRBJ1-4,TRBV9,once,NA,TGTGCCAGCAGCGCCCTAGCCGCCCCCGTTGTAGAAAATGAAAAACTGTTTTTT,CASSALAAPVVENEKLFF
TRBJ2-7,TRBV5-4,NA,NA,TGTGCCAGCAGCCCTGCGGTTGGCCTCAACTACGAGCAGTACTTC,CASSPAVGLNYEQYF
TRBJ2-3,TRBV6-4,few,TRBD2,TGTGCCAGCAGTGCCGGGACTAGCGGGAGTGATACGCAGTATTTT,CASSAGTSGSDTQYF
TRBJ2-1,TRBV10-1,NA,TRBD2,TGCGCCAGCAGTGACCGGGTAGCGGGAGATGAGCAGTTCTTC,CASSDRVAGDEQFF
TRBJ1-1,TRBV28,few,NA,TGTGCCAGCAGTTGGAGGCCCACTGAAGCTTTCTTT,CASSWRPTEAFF
TRBJ2-1,TRBV7-7,NA,TRBD2,TGTGCTAGGCGGGTAGCGGGATTCGATGAGCAGTTCTTC,CARRVAGFDEQFF
TRBJ2-7,TRBV9,NA,TRBD2,TGTGCCAGCAGCGTAGGCTCTAGCGGGAGCTACGAGCAGTACTTC,CASSVGSSGSYEQYF
TRBJ2-5,TRBV29-1,few,NA,TGCAGCGTTGGTGGGAGTGGCAAAGACACGGAGACCCAGTACTTC,CSVGGSGKDTETQYF
TRBJ1-2,TRBV28,NA,NA,TGTGCCAGCACCGCTCCGGGCGCAGGGATGGACTATGGCTACACCTTC,CASTAPGAGMDYGYTF
TRBJ2-2,TRBV28,NA,TRBD2,TGTGCCAGCAGTTCTCATCGACTAGCGCGGAGCGGGACCGGGGAGCTGTTTTTT,CASSSHRLARSGTGELFF
TRBJ2-7,TRBV6-5,few,TRBD1,TGTGCCACCTATGGACAGGGATCGCAGTACTTC,CATYGQGSQYF
TRBJ2-7,TRBV14,NA,TRBD2,TGTGCCAGCAGGACTAGCGGGATTTCACACGAGCAGTACTTC,CASRTSGISHEQYF
TRBJ2-7,TRBV27,once,TRBD1,TGTGCCAGCAGTAACTCCGGGACAGGGGGAGGAATATACGAGCAGTACTTC,CASSNSGTGGGIYEQYF